The 18 T cell receptor beta chains reported below all come from one sample, sequenced in a study of identical twins. TCRdb reprocessed the 5' RACE reads via MiXCR and lists one record per CDR3 protein. The table includes 200,000 to 250,000 distinct CDR3 sequences, roughly 7% detected once. This same sample was also part of a study on yellow fever vaccine responses in identical twins.

Sequencing used memory (CD45RO+) T cells sorted from blood. Receptors were obtained from a woman aged 18-29 years in good health.

The chain employs TRBV7-9 and TRBJ1-1; D may be TRBD1 (6 bases). The CDR3 sequence is 15 residues long. The germline gives CDR1 SEHNR, CDR2 FQNEAQ (reference sequence). V was trimmed by 5 bases and J by 1 base, leaving 14 bases between them. This CDR3 is CASSLPDSENTEAFF. In DNA, the CDR3 is TGTGCCAGCAGCCTCCCGGACAGTGAGAACACTGAAGCTTTCTTT.

The gene calls are TRBV6-5 and TRBJ2-1; 7 bases match TRBD2. This CDR3 is built from 15 residues. V lost 6 bases to trimming and J lost 2 bases; unmatched junction nucleotides: 7. In germline, CDR1 is MNHEY, CDR2 SVGAGI. The CDR3 coding sequence is TGTGCCAGCAGGTACGGGAGGTCCCCCTACAATGAGCAGTTCTTC. This gives the protein CASRYGRSPYNEQFF.

At least ten counts were recorded for this clonotype. The chain has TRBV5-5 and TRBJ2-3; TRBD2 aligns across 12 bases. The germline gives CDR1 SGHKS, CDR2 YYEKEE (reference sequence). The ends lost 7 bases at V and 2 bases at J; junction bases unmatched: 8. The CDR3 sequence is 16 residues long. The CDR3 DNA is TGTGCCAGCCGAGGGCTAGCGGGAGGGCCCACAGATACGCAGTATTTT. Amino acid sequence: CASRGLAGGPTDTQYF.

The chain joins TRBV20-1 to TRBJ2-3; 15 nucleotides agree with TRBD2. Trimming at V came to 3 bases and at J to 0 bases, leaving 4 bases not matched to a gene. CDR3 size: 17 residues. Germline assignment: CDR1 DFQATT and CDR2 SNEGSKA (reference sequence). The CDR3 reads CSARTGLAGGSTDTQYF. CDR3 sequence (DNA): TGCAGTGCTAGGACCGGACTAGCGGGGGGGAGCACAGATACGCAGTATTTT.

This clonotype was counted many times. The V and J genes are TRBV5-1 and TRBJ1-4; no clear D. V gave up 0 bases and J gave up 3 bases, with 6 bases separating them. The length of the CDR3 is 14 residues. CDR1 and CDR2 (germline): SGHRS, YFSETQ. CDR3 coding DNA: TGCGCCAGCAGCTTGGACAGTCCTAATGAAAAACTGTTTTTT. It is translated as CASSLDSPNEKLFF.

This clonotype has a count of ten or more. The chain has TRBV2 and TRBJ2-3, with TRBD1 matching over 7 bases. Germline assignment: CDR1 SNHLY and CDR2 FYNNEI. The length of the CDR3 is 14 residues. V gave up 8 bases and J gave up 6 bases; unmatched junction bases: 11. The CDR3 bases are TGTGCCAGCGGGGCGGCAGGGGGAGTGGATACGCAGTATTTT. It is translated as CASGAAGGVDTQYF.

The chain carries TRBV10-2 and TRBJ1-5; no reliable D call. Germline loops: CDR1 WSHSY, CDR2 SAAADI. V was clipped by 2 bases and J by 4 bases, with 6 bases between them. The CDR3 spans 13 residues. CDR3 loop: CASSELRNQPQHF. For the CDR3, the DNA is TGCGCCAGCAGTGAGCTCCGGAATCAGCCCCAGCATTTT.

This clonotype was recorded many times. This chain connects TRBV5-1 to TRBJ1-2; D perhaps matches TRBD1 (6 bases). The CDR3 has 17 amino acids. The V gene's germline CDR1 is SGHRS and CDR2 YFSETQ. V shed 0 bases and J shed 4 bases, with 19 bases lying between them. The CDR3 sequence is CASSLGPQGTQPYGYTF. The CDR3 DNA is TGCGCCAGCAGCTTGGGGCCTCAGGGGACTCAACCCTATGGCTACACCTTC.

The chain employs TRBV3-1 and TRBJ2-3, with D unresolved. The CDR3 is made up of 12 amino acids. CDR1 and CDR2 from the germline V gene are LGHDT and YNNKEL (reference sequence). Trimming removed 5 bases at V and 3 bases at J, with 6 bases between. DNA of the CDR3: TGTGCCAGCAGCTACCCGACAGATACGCAGTATTTT. It encodes CASSYPTDTQYF.

This clonotype was counted many times. The CDR3, as DNA: TGCAGTGCGGGTCCGGGACGACCGATGAACACTGAAGCTTTCTTT. This gives the protein CSAGPGRPMNTEAFF. The chain combines TRBV20-1 with TRBJ1-1; TRBD1 is a possible D gene (5 bases). This CDR3 contains 15 residues. Germline V gives CDR1 DFQATT, CDR2 SNEGSKA (reference sequence). Trimming took off 6 bases at V and 0 bases at J, with 17 bases between the two ends.

This clonotype showed up many times. The chain combines TRBV5-1 with TRBJ2-7, with a tentative D call TRBD2 (7 bases). CDR3 length: 15 amino acids. V gave up 4 bases and J gave up 3 bases, with 17 bases separating them. Germline loops: CDR1 SGHRS, CDR2 YFSETQ. The CDR3 is CASSNGTGGLYEQYF. The CDR3 DNA reads TGCGCCAGCAGCAATGGGACCGGGGGGCTCTACGAGCAGTACTTC.

This clonotype was seen at least ten times. The chain combines TRBV4-2 with TRBJ2-2; weak D call: TRBD2 (6 bases). CDR3 length equals 17 residues. V gave up 1 base and J gave up 4 bases, with 16 bases separating them. Germline CDR1 LGHNA, CDR2 YNFKEQ. CDR3 in amino acids: CASSQVAAGTITGELFF. The CDR3 nucleotides read TGTGCCAGCAGCCAAGTCGCCGCGGGGACCATCACCGGGGAGCTGTTTTTT.

This clonotype was counted between two and nine times. The chain carries TRBV20-1 and TRBJ2-7; 9 bases map to TRBD2. Germline CDR1 DFQATT, CDR2 SNEGSKA (reference sequence). V gave up 7 bases and J gave up 4 bases; unmatched junction bases: 11. The CDR3 runs 14 residues. CDR3 region: CSVLPGLAQYEQYF. CDR3 nucleotide sequence: TGCAGTGTTTTACCGGGACTAGCACAATACGAGCAGTACTTC.

This chain links TRBV5-1 with TRBJ2-5; no clear D gene. Germline CDR1 and CDR2: SGHRS and YFSETQ. CDR3 size: 13 residues. V was cut by 0 bases and J by 5 bases, with 8 bases left in between. CDR3 protein: CASSLDQLETQYF. In DNA, the CDR3 is TGCGCCAGCAGCTTGGATCAGCTGGAGACCCAGTACTTC.

The chain has TRBV2 and TRBJ2-1; 7 bases are a match to TRBD1. Per the germline V gene, CDR1 is SNHLY and CDR2 is FYNNEI. The CDR3 length is 13 residues. The J segment lost 8 bases and the V segment lost 4 bases, leaving 5 bases of the junction unmatched. The CDR3 sequence is CASSGDRVDEQFF. The DNA for the CDR3 is TGTGCCAGCAGTGGAGACAGGGTTGATGAGCAGTTCTTC. Based on the CDR3 plus reference TRBV2 and TRBJ2-1, the full variable domain is EPEVTQTPSHQVTQMGQEVILRCVPISNHLYFYWYRQILGQKVEFLVSFYNNEISEKSEIFDDQFSVERPDGSNFTLKIRSTKLEDSAMYFCASSGDRVDEQFFGPGTRLTVL.

This clonotype was counted many times. The chain employs TRBV12-3 or TRBV12-4 and TRBJ1-1; no clear D gene. The V and J ends lost 5 bases and 1 base respectively, with 11 bases between them. The CDR3 sequence is 14 residues long. This chain's CDR3 is CASSRIGENTEAFF. In DNA, the CDR3 is TGTGCCAGCAGTCGGATTGGGGAGAACACTGAAGCTTTCTTT.

This clonotype has a single count. With a much larger clone just one base away, this may be a read error. The CDR3 end shows no conserved phenylalanine or tryptophan, and so a read error is likely. The V gene is TRBV29-1, the J gene TRBJ1-5; D is unclear. The CDR3 runs 12 residues. The germline V and J ends were trimmed by 5 bases and 0 bases, with 5 bases remaining between them. Germline CDR1 reads SQVTM; CDR2 reads ANQGSEA. Written as DNA, the CDR3 is TGCAGCGTTATGGATAGCAATCAGCCCCAGCATCTT. This encodes CSVMDSNQPQHL.

This clonotype has ten or more counts. The rearrangement uses TRBV20-1 and TRBJ2-3; TRBD2 agrees at 8 bases. The CDR3 loop spans 14 amino acids. Germline CDR1 is DFQATT and CDR2 is SNEGSKA (reference sequence). V shed 4 bases and J 3 bases; nucleotides not matched to a gene: 6. This CDR3 reads CSATRGGVTDTQYF. CDR3 coding DNA: TGCAGTGCTACCCGGGGGGGTGTGACAGATACGCAGTATTTT.